This is a list of T cell receptor beta chains from one sample in a study of T cell repertoires in cytomegalovirus infection. TCRdb independently ran MiXCR on the reads; one entry per CDR3 protein. This sample yields hundreds of thousands of distinct CDR3 sequences, of which more than 8% are seen a single time; around 4.1% belongs to the top ten. Sequences were obtained from PBMCs. These receptors came from a human donor in good health (CMV status not recorded). Some clones in this sample may be carry-over from other donors' samples. CDR3s include the opening cysteine and the closing phenylalanine or tryptophan.

j_gene,v_gene,len,CDR3aa
TRBJ1-2,TRBV28,16,CASSSPGTANNYGYTF
TRBJ2-3,TRBV4-1,18,CASSQRTSGGAITDTQYF
TRBJ2-2,TRBV5-8,16,CASSLERNGGTGELFF
TRBJ1-1,TRBV4-2,14,CASSQGQGNTEAFF
TRBJ2-7,TRBV10-3,14,CAISHRQGAGEQYF
TRBJ1-2,TRBV5-1,18,CASSLAPGPSYDLYGYTF
TRBJ2-2,TRBV5-4,14,CASSLMREDGELFF
TRBJ2-6,TRBV7-3,15,CASSQDGPGANVLTF
TRBJ1-3,TRBV6-1,13,CASSGDRGNTIYF
TRBJ1-5,TRBV10-3,18,CAISESGQGAGNYQPQHF
TRBJ2-2,TRBV2,11,CASSTGGELFF
TRBJ2-1,TRBV5-6,13,CASSRGYDNEQFF
TRBJ1-2,TRBV27,13,CATRAGVGYGYTF
TRBJ1-2,TRBV5-5,15,CASSLPTGLGYGYTF
TRBJ2-7,TRBV28,15,CASSSAAGGSYEQYF
TRBJ1-6,TRBV3-1,18,CASSQATGAQSYNSPLHF
TRBJ1-2,TRBV7-2,14,CASSLLGAATGYTF
TRBJ2-1,TRBV7-8,13,CASSPDRAGEQFF
TRBJ1-1,TRBV4-2,14,CASSQEGKNTEAFF
TRBJ2-6,TRBV6-1,14,CASGVWTGANVLTF
TRBJ2-3,TRBV7-2,15,CATQLGTSGTDTQYF
TRBJ2-3,TRBV7-2,15,CASSLGAEGTGRCDF
TRBJ2-7,TRBV7-9,13,CASRGSNGNEQYF
TRBJ1-5,TRBV12-3/TRBV12-4,14,CASSPDRSNQPQHF
TRBJ1-3,TRBV3-1,16,CASSQRTSSSGNTIYF
TRBJ2-7,TRBV7-2,14,CASSPGRTTYEQYF